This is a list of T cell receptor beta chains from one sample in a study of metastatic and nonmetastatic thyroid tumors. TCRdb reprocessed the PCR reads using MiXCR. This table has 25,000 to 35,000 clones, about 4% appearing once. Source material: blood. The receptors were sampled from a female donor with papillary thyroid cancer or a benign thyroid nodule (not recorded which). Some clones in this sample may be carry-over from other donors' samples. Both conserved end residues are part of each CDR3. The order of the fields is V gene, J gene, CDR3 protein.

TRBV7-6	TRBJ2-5	CASSFLGWETQYF
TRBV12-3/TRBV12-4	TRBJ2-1	CASSYRGDEQFF
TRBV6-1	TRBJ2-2	CASKGGDTGELFF
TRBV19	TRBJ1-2	CSSSMCWDGYTF
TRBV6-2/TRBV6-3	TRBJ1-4	CASSQDPHAEKLFF
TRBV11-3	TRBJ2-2	CASSLDGTRNTGELFF
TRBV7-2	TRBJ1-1	CASSLAPTGMNTEAFF
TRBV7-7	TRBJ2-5	CASSTDRQETQYF
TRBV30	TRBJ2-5	CAWTGKGWETQYF
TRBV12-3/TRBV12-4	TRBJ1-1	CASRGTGASEAFF
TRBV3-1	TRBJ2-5	CASSQPLGTQYF
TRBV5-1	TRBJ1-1	CASSLGAMNTEAFF
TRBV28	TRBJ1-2	CASSQYYGYTF
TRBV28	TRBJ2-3	CASSYGWTRDTDTQYF
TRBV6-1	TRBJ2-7	CASSYGTSSYEQYF
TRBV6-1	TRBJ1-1	CASMIGATEAFF
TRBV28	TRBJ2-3	CASSGLAGTHLTDTQYF
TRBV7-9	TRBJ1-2	CASSLAGRANYGYTF
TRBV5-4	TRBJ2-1	CASSPLTSGRAEQFF
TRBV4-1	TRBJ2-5	CASSRPPGSAVQETQYF
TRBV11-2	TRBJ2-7	CASSPFRVRTGEVSRYEQYF
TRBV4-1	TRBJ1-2	CASRQARTGPIYGYNF
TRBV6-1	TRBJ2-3	CASSEAHRGDTQYF
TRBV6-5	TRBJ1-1	CASSYGGGTNTEAVF
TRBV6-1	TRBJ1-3	CASSPTGTGNTIYF
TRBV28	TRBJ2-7	CASSATARYEQYF
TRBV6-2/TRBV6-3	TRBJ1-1	CASSPWTAPEAFF
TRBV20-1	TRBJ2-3	CSAMTLAVDTQYF
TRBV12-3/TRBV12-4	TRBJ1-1	CASSLRHGAFF
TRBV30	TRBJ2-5	CAWRTLAGAGYETQYF
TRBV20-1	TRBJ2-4	CSARDTSVNIQYF
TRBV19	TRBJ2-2	CASSIWGGYTGELFF
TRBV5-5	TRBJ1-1	CASSPSAVNTEAFF
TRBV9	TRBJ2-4	CASSPPRRTGVDPIQYF
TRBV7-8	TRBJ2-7	CASSTQTSGSNYEQYF
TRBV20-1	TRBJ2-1	CSARDSLAGLDSDEQFF
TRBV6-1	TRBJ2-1	CATRRDMEPNEQFF
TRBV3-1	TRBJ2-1	CASSQVRTSGSYNEQFF
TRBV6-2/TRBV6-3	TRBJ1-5	CASSNVTDYSNQPQHF
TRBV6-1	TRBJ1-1	CASTKGTDSRRDTEDFF
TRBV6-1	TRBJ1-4	CASSRKGASNEKLFF
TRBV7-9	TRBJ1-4	CASSPGQGQEKLFF
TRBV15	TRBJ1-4	CATSPRQNEKLFF
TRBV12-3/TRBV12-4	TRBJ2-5	CASSFSGPGTQYF
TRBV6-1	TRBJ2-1	CASRLAGGPYEQFF
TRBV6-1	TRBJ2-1	CASRGTGGNEQFF
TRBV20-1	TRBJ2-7	CSARDWLAGYEQYF
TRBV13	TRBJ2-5	CASSNKEGALETQYF
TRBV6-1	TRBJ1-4	CASTFGRSEKLFF
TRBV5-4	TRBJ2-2	CASSELAPKGLLRGELFF
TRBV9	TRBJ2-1	CASSPGGNEQFF
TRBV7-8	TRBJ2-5	CASSLVFRAGQETQYF
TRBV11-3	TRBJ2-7	CASSFSGPTYEQYF
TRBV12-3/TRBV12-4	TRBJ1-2	CASTQGNTLGYTF